This T cell receptor (beta chain) is from a study of long-term antiretroviral therapy in people with HIV. V shed 8 bases, J shed 4 bases, and the junction held 9 bases outside the gene matches. Germline loops: CDR1 SGDLS, CDR2 YYNGEE. The CDR3 loop spans 14 amino acids. Run at survey level, the immunoSEQ assay was version v3.0. Assay: immunoSEQ multiplex PCR; the TCRdb copy retains only in-frame clones and omits some. Among 20,000 or so clones, roughly 87% were seen once, and the ten largest hold 8.7%. This clonotype was sampled from a man in his fifties with HIV. The sequencing here drew on unsorted PBMCs, taken 1.8 years before starting antiretroviral therapy. The rearrangement links TRBV9 to TRBJ2-3; 8 bases map to TRBD2. This chain's CDR3 is CASSGTSGADTQYF. The CDR3 nucleotides read TGTGCCAGTTCCGGGACTAGTGGAGCAGATACGCAGTATTTT.